A selection of T cell receptor beta chains follows, all from one sample in a study of human T cells and chemical hapten exposure. Using its own MiXCR run on the RACE reads, TCRdb lists one record per CDR3 protein. The data contain roughly 69,000 distinct CDR3 sequences, about a tenth of them singletons. The sample in question was whole blood, obtained in connection with sensitization to the hapten diphenylcyclopropenone (DPC). The source of these receptors is a woman aged 45 to 65 with alopecia areata. Some clones in this sample may be carry-over from other donors' samples. Both conserved end residues are part of each CDR3. Fields, in order: V gene, clone size, D gene, J gene, CDR3 DNA, CDR3 protein. A D gene is named only where the DNA matches it firmly. For some rows the clone size is stated as once, few or many, or as a class when expanded; others skip it.

TRBV3-1,many,NA,TRBJ1-2,TGTGCCAGCAGCCTAAAGTCAATTGAGACCTATGGCTACACCTTC,CASSLKSIETYGYTF
TRBV19,few,TRBD1,TRBJ2-2,TGTGCCACCCGGGCGGACAGGAGTAGCACCGGGGAGCTGTTTTTT,CATRADRSSTGELFF
TRBV20-1,few,NA,TRBJ1-6,TGCAGTGCTGCCGCTGAAGGGCAGGGGATTTCACCCCTCCACTTT,CSAAAEGQGISPLHF
TRBV6-6,many,NA,TRBJ1-5,TGTGCCAGCGGGAGGGGGGATGATGATCAGCCCCAGCATTTT,CASGRGDDDQPQHF
TRBV4-1,few,NA,TRBJ1-4,TGCGCCAGCAGGGAGGGGGATCGACCGACAACTAATGAAAAACTGTTTTTT,CASREGDRPTTNEKLFF
TRBV29-1,many,TRBD1,TRBJ1-1,TGCAGCGTTGAAGGCCCCTTAGGGACAGCCACGGCGCGCTTT,CSVEGPLGTATARF
TRBV7-9,NA,NA,TRBJ1-1,TGTGCCAGCAGCCACGACCCAGCAAACACTGAAGCTTTCTTT,CASSHDPANTEAFF
TRBV30,NA,TRBD1,TRBJ2-3,TGTGCCTGGTCGGGACAGGGGGCAGATACGCAGTATTTT,CAWSGQGADTQYF
TRBV9,many,NA,TRBJ2-5,TGTGCCAGCAGCGTAGGGACAAACCAAGAGACCCAGTACTTC,CASSVGTNQETQYF
TRBV9,many,NA,TRBJ1-2,TGTGCCAGCAGCTCCAGGGTTTATGGCTACACCTTC,CASSSRVYGYTF
TRBV11-2,many,TRBD1,TRBJ2-5,TGTGCCAGCAGCTCCATAGGGGGCACAGAGACCCAGTACTTC,CASSSIGGTETQYF
TRBV30,NA,NA,TRBJ2-2,TGTGCCTGGAACCCCACTTTACGGACCGGGGAGCTGTTTTTT,CAWNPTLRTGELFF
TRBV3-1,many,NA,TRBJ2-1,TGTGCCAGCAGCCAAGAGAAGAAGCGGTACAATGAGCAGTTCTTC,CASSQEKKRYNEQFF
TRBV5-6,NA,NA,TRBJ1-2,TGTGCCAGCAGCTTGGTCAGCTATGGCTACACCTTC,CASSLVSYGYTF
TRBV29-1,many,TRBD2,TRBJ2-7,TGCAGCGTTGTACTAGCGGGATCCTACGAGCAGTACTTC,CSVVLAGSYEQYF
TRBV6-1,many,NA,TRBJ2-7,TGTGCCAGCAGCTCCTCTCGGGGCTACGAGCAGTACTTC,CASSSSRGYEQYF
TRBV20-1,many,NA,TRBJ2-2,TGCAGTGCTAGAGTTTCTGGGGAGCTGTTTTTT,CSARVSGELFF
TRBV7-2,few,TRBD2,TRBJ2-3,TGTGCCAGCAGCCGGGGGGGAGGCGGAAGCACAGATACGCAGTATTTT,CASSRGGGGSTDTQYF
TRBV7-3,NA,TRBD2,TRBJ2-2,TGTGCCAGCAGCCCTGGGACTAGCAGCTACACCGAGGAGCTGTTTTTT,CASSPGTSSYTEELFF
TRBV6-5,many,NA,TRBJ1-2,TGTGCCAGCAGTTACTCTTACGAGGATGGCTACACCTTC,CASSYSYEDGYTF
TRBV3-2,many,NA,TRBJ2-1,TGTGCCAGCAGCATCAGACCACCTCCGGACACCTACAATGAGCAGTTCTTC,CASSIRPPPDTYNEQFF
TRBV11-2,many,TRBD2,TRBJ2-1,TGTGCCAGCAGCCCTGTAGCGGGGCCTCCTGCAGGAAATGAGCAGTTCTTC,CASSPVAGPPAGNEQFF
TRBV28,NA,TRBD1,TRBJ1-2,TGTGCCACAGGGGGCAGCGGCTTAGACGGCTACACCTTC,CATGGSGLDGYTF
TRBV3-1,NA,TRBD1,TRBJ2-3,TGTGCCAGCAGCCAAGTGGCAGGGGGCCGCACAGATACGCAGTATTTT,CASSQVAGGRTDTQYF
TRBV6-5,few,NA,TRBJ1-3,TGTGCCAGCAGTTACTCGAGGGATTTGGACATCTCTGGAAACACCATATATTTT,CASSYSRDLDISGNTIYF
TRBV10-3,NA,NA,TRBJ2-5,TGTGCCATCCGGACAGAAACCCAAGAGACCCAGTACTTC,CAIRTETQETQYF
TRBV11-2,NA,TRBD2,TRBJ2-2,TGTGCCAGCAGCTTACCCATAGCGGGGAACACCGGGGAGCTGTTTTTT,CASSLPIAGNTGELFF
TRBV20-1,many,NA,TRBJ1-6,TGCAGTGCTAGCTTCCGGGGCGAATCACCCCTCCACTTT,CSASFRGESPLHF
TRBV5-5,many,NA,TRBJ2-4,TGTGCCAGCAGCCCCGGAGTCAAAAACATTCAGTACTTC,CASSPGVKNIQYF
TRBV25-1,few,NA,TRBJ2-3,TGTGCCAGCAGCGGCGGGGCAATCTATGCGGCAGATACGCAGTATTTT,CASSGGAIYAADTQYF
TRBV3-1,many,NA,TRBJ1-4,TGTGCCAGCAGCTCTAACAGGATAGGGGAAAAACTGTTTTTT,CASSSNRIGEKLFF
TRBV20-1,few,TRBD1,TRBJ2-3,TGCAGTGCAAACAGGGGTAAAGATACGCAGTATTTT,CSANRGKDTQYF
TRBV11-2,NA,NA,TRBJ1-2,TGTGCCAGCAGCCAAGGATGGGGAAACTATGGCTACACCTTC,CASSQGWGNYGYTF
TRBV7-2,NA,TRBD1,TRBJ1-1,TGTGCCAGCAGCACCGGACAGGATCCCCTCGAAGCTTTCTTT,CASSTGQDPLEAFF
TRBV7-9,many,TRBD2,TRBJ2-3,TGTGCCAGCAGCTTAGGGCTAGCGGGAGGTCCAACAGATACGCAGTATTTT,CASSLGLAGGPTDTQYF
TRBV7-6,many,TRBD2,TRBJ2-5,TGTGCCAGCAGCATTAGCGGGAGTGGAGGAGAGACCCAGTACTTC,CASSISGSGGETQYF
TRBV29-1,many,TRBD1,TRBJ2-7,TGCAGCGTTGGGGGACAGGGAAGGGAGCAGTACTTC,CSVGGQGREQYF
TRBV28,many,TRBD1,TRBJ1-1,TGTGCCAGCAGTCTAGGTGGGACAGGTCGCACTGAAGCTTTCTTT,CASSLGGTGRTEAFF
TRBV2,NA,NA,TRBJ2-3,TGTGCCAGCAGTGGGACTTTCACAGATACGCAGTATTTT,CASSGTFTDTQYF
TRBV5-1,many,NA,TRBJ2-5,TGCGCCAGCAGCTTGAGGAACACCGTAATGGGAGAGACCCAGTACTTC,CASSLRNTVMGETQYF
TRBV3-1,few,TRBD2,TRBJ2-5,TGTGCCAGCAGCCAAGGGGTGGCGGGAGTGGAGACCCAGTACTTC,CASSQGVAGVETQYF